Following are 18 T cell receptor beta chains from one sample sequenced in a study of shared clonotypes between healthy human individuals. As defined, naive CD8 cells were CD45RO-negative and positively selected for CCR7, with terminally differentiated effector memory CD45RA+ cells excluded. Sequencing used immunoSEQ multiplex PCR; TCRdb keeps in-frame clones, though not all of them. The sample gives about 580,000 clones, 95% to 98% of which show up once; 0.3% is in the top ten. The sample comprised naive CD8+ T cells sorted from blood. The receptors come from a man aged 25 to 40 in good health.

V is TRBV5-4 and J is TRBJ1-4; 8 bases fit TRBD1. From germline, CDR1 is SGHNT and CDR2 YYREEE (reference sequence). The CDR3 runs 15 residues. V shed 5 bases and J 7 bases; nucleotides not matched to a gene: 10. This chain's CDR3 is CASRKDGQGIEKLFF. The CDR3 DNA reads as TGTGCCAGCAGGAAGGACGGACAGGGAATTGAAAAACTGTTTTTT. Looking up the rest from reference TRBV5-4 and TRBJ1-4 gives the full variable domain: ETGVTQSPTHLIKTRGQQVTLRCSSQSGHNTVSWYQQALGQGPQFIFQYYREEENGRGNFPPRFSGLQFPNYSSELNVNALELDDSALYLCASRKDGQGIEKLFFGSGTQLSVL.

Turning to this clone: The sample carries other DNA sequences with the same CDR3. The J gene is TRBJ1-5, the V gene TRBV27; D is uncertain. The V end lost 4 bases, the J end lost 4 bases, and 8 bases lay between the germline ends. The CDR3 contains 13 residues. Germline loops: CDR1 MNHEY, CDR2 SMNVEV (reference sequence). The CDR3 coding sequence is TGTGCCAGCAGTTCTCTCGGAAATCAGCCCCAGCATTTT. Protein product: CASSSLGNQPQHF.

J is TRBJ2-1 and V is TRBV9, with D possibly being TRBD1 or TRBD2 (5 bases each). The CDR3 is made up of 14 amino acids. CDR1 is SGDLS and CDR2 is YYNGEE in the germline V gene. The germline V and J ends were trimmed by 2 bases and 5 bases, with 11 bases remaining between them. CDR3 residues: CASSVRDADNEQFF. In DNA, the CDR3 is TGTGCCAGCAGCGTCAGGGACGCCGACAATGAGCAGTTCTTC. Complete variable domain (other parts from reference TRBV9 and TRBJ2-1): DSGVTQTPKHLITATGQRVTLRCSPRSGDLSVYWYQQSLDQGLQFLIQYYNGEERAKGNILERFSAQQFPDLHSELNLSSLELGDSALYFCASSVRDADNEQFFGPGTRLTVL.

The CDR3 coding sequence is TGCAGCGTTGAAGACAACGGGGAGACCCAGTACTTC. Residues: CSVEDNGETQYF. The gene calls are TRBV29-1 and TRBJ2-5, with D unresolved. With 0 bases removed from V and 5 bases from J, the gap between germline ends came to 7 bases. This CDR3 spans 12 amino acids. Germline V gene lookup returns CDR1 SQVTM and CDR2 ANQGSEA.

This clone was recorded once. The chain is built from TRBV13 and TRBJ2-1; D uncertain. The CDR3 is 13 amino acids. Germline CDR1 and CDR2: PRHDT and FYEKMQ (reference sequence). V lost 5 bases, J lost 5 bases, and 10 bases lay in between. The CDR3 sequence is CASSNQTHNEQFF. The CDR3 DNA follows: TGTGCCAGCAGCAACCAGACGCACAATGAGCAGTTCTTC.

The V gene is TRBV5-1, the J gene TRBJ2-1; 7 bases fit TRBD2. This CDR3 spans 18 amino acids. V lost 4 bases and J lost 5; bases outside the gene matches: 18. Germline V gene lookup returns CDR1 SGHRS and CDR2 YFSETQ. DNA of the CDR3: TGCGCCAGCAGCAGTGAGACTAGCCTCACGGTGGGTAACAATGAGCAGTTCTTC. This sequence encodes CASSSETSLTVGNNEQFF.

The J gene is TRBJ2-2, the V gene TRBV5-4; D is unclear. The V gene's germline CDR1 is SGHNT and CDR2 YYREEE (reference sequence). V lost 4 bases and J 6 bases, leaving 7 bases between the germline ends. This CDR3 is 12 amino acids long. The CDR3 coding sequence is TGTGCCAGCAGCCGTGAAGCCGGGGAGCTGTTTTTT. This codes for CASSREAGELFF.

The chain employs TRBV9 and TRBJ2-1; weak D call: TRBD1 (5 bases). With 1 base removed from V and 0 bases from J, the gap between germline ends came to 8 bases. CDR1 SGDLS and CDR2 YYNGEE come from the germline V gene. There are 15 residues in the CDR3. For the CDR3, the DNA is TGTGCCAGCAGCGTACAGGGTGGCTCCTACAATGAGCAGTTCTTC. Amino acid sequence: CASSVQGGSYNEQFF. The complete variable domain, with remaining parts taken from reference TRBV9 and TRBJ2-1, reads DSGVTQTPKHLITATGQRVTLRCSPRSGDLSVYWYQQSLDQGLQFLIQYYNGEERAKGNILERFSAQQFPDLHSELNLSSLELGDSALYFCASSVQGGSYNEQFFGPGTRLTVL.

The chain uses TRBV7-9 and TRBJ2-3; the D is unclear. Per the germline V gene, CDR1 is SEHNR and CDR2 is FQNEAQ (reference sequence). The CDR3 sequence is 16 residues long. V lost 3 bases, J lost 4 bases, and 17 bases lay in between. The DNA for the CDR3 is TGTGCCAGCAGCTTCCGGGCACACGAGGTGGCAGATACGCAGTATTTT. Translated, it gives CASSFRAHEVADTQYF. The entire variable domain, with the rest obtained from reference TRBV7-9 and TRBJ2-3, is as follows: DTGVSQNPRHKITKRGQNVTFRCDPISEHNRLYWYRQTLGQGPEFLTYFQNEAQLEKSRLLSDRFSAERPKGSFSTLEIQRTEQGDSAMYLCASSFRAHEVADTQYFGPGTRLTVL.

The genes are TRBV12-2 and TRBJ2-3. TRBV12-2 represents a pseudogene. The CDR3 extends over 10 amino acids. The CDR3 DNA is TGTGCAAGGAGGGGCCCCACGCAGTATTTT. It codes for CARRGPTQYF.

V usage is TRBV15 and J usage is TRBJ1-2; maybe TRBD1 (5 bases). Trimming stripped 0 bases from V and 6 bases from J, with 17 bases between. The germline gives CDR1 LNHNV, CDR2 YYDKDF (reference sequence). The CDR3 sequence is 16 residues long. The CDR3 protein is CATSRDLDFGGDGYTF. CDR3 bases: TGTGCCACCAGCAGAGATTTAGATTTTGGGGGTGATGGCTACACCTTC.

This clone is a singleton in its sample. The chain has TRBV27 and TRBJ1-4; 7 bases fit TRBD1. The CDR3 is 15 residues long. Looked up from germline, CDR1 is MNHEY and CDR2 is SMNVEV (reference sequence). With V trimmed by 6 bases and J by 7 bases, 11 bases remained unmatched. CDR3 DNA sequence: TGTGCCAGCAGACCGAAACAGGGGAAGGTTGAAAAACTGTTTTTT. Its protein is CASRPKQGKVEKLFF. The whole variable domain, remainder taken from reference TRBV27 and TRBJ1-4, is EAQVTQNPRYLITVTGKKLTVTCSQNMNHEYMSWYRQDPGLGLRQIYYSMNVEVTDKGDVPEGYKVSRKEKRNFPLILESPSPNQTSLYFCASRPKQGKVEKLFFGSGTQLSVL.

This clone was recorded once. The CDR3 DNA reads as TGTGCCAGCAGATTTGGTCAAGAGACCCAGTACTTC. Encoded protein: CASRFGQETQYF. The rearrangement uses TRBV5-4 and TRBJ2-5; unclear D gene. This CDR3 has 12 residues. V shed 5 bases and J shed 2 bases, with 7 bases lying between them. CDR1 is SGHNT and CDR2 is YYREEE in the germline V gene (reference sequence).

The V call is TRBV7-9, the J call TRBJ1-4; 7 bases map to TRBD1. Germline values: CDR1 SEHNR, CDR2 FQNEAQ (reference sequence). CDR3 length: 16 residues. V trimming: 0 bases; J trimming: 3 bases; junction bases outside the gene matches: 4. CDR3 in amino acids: CASSLAGGLSNEKLFF. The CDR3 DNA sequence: TGTGCCAGCAGCTTAGCAGGGGGCCTGTCTAATGAAAAACTGTTTTTT. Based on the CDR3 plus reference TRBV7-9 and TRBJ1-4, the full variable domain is DTGVSQNPRHKITKRGQNVTFRCDPISEHNRLYWYRQTLGQGPEFLTYFQNEAQLEKSRLLSDRFSAERPKGSFSTLEIQRTEQGDSAMYLCASSLAGGLSNEKLFFGSGTQLSVL.

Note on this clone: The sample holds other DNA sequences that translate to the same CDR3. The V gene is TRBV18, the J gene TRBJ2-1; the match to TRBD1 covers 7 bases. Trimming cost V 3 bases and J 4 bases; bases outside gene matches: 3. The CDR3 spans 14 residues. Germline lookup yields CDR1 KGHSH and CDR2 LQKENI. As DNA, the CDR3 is TGTGCCAGCTCACCCCCGGACAGGTACAATGAGCAGTTCTTC. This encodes CASSPPDRYNEQFF. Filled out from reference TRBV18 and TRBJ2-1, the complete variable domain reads NAGVMQNPRHLVRRRGQEARLRCSPMKGHSHVYWYRQLPEEGLKFMVYLQKENIIDESGMPKERFSAEFPKEGPSILRIQQVVRGDSAAYFCASSPPDRYNEQFFGPGTRLTVL.

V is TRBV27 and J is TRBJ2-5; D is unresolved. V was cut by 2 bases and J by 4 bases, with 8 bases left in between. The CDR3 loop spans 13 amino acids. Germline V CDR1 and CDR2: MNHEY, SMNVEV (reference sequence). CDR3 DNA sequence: TGTGCCAGCAGTTTAGGTGGAGTAGAGACCCAGTACTTC. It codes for CASSLGGVETQYF.

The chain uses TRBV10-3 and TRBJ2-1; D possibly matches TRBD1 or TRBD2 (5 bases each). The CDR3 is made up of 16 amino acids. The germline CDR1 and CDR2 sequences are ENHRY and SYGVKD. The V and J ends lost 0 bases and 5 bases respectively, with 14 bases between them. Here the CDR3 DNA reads TGTGCCATCAGTGAGTCGTGGTGGGAGACAGACAATGAGCAGTTCTTC. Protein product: CAISESWWETDNEQFF.

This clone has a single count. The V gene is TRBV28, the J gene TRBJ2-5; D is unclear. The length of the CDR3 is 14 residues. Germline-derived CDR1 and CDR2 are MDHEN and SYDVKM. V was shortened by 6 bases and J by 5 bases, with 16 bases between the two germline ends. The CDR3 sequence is CASSVPAGVETQYF. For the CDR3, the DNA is TGTGCCAGCAGCGTACCCGCTGGGGTGGAGACCCAGTACTTC. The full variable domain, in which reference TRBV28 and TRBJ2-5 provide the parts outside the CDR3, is DVKVTQSSRYLVKRTGEKVFLECVQDMDHENMFWYRQDPGLGLRLIYFSYDVKMKEKGDIPEGYSVSREKKERFSLILESASTNQTSMYLCASSVPAGVETQYFGPGTRLLVL.